The 14 T cell receptor beta chains below all came from one sample that was sequenced in a study of T cells in Graves' hyperthyroidism and ophthalmopathy. From RNA transcripts, TCR beta CDR3 regions were amplified. The study used the HTBI primer set for a first-round RT-PCR of the TCR CDR3. MiXCR, run by TCRdb on the multiplex PCR reads, gives a single entry per CDR3 protein. The sample consists of some 270,000 distinct CDR3 sequences, approximately 13% of them appearing once. The source material was blood. Source of these receptors: a middle-aged woman with Graves' hyperthyroidism.

In this sample, this clonotype turned up many times. The chain uses TRBV6-4 and TRBJ1-1; possibly TRBD1 for D (5 bases). The CDR3 loop spans 17 amino acids. V dropped 4 bases and J dropped 1 base, with 19 bases sitting between them. CDR1 and CDR2 (germline): MRHNA, SNTAGT. The CDR3 here is CASSGTQGSSSNTEAFF. The CDR3 nucleotides are TGTGCCAGCAGTGGAACTCAGGGATCCAGTTCGAACACTGAAGCTTTCTTT.

There are many counts of this clonotype. The chain recombines TRBV6-5 with TRBJ2-1; 7 bases fit TRBD2. This CDR3 comprises 15 residues. V lost 0 bases, J lost 8 bases, and 7 bases stayed unmatched. Per germline, CDR1 MNHEY and CDR2 SVGAGI. The CDR3 reads CASSYSGLVVHEQFF. As DNA, the CDR3 is TGTGCCAGCAGTTACTCAGGACTAGTCGTGCATGAGCAGTTCTTC.

This clonotype has at least ten counts. The rearrangement links TRBV28 to TRBJ2-7; 7 bases are a match to TRBD1. The CDR3 has 12 amino acids. Trimming took 7 bases from V and 2 from J; bases not matched to a gene: 2. CDR1 and CDR2 (germline): MDHEN, SYDVKM. The CDR3 bases are TGTGCCAGCACCACAGGGGCCTACGAGCAGTACTTC. Residues: CASTTGAYEQYF. Combining the CDR3 with reference TRBV28 and TRBJ2-7 gives the whole variable domain DVKVTQSSRYLVKRTGEKVFLECVQDMDHENMFWYRQDPGLGLRLIYFSYDVKMKEKGDIPEGYSVSREKKERFSLILESASTNQTSMYLCASTTGAYEQYFGPGTRLTVT.

This clonotype was recorded a few times. This clone may be a read error of a much larger clone one base away. The chain uses TRBV7-9 and TRBJ1-1; D might be TRBD1 (5 bases). V lost 3 bases to trimming and J lost 4 bases, with 15 bases between them. The CDR3 extends over 15 amino acids. Germline V lookup: CDR1 SEHNR, CDR2 FQNEAQ (reference sequence). The CDR3 region is CASSFSGRQSTEAFF. CDR3 sequence (DNA): TGTGCCAGCAGCTTCTCGGGACGCCAGAGCACTGAAGCTTTCTTT.

CDR3 protein: CASSPGQVGNQPQHF. CDR3 DNA sequence: TGTGCCAGCTCACCAGGGCAGGTGGGTAATCAGCCCCAGCATTTT. The chain recombines TRBV18 with TRBJ1-5; no firm D call. CDR3 length: 15 residues. CDR1 is KGHSH and CDR2 is LQKENI in the germline V gene. Trimming pared 2 bases from V and 4 bases from J, leaving 12 bases between.

The table lists this clonotype with many counts. The CDR3 reads CASSLSRQAQYNEQFF. The CDR3 nucleotides read TGTGCCAGCAGCTTGTCCAGACAGGCCCAATACAATGAGCAGTTCTTC. The chain is built from TRBV5-5 and TRBJ2-1; maybe TRBD1 (6 bases). The CDR3 length is 16 residues. V lost 1 base, J lost 4 bases, and 15 bases lay in between. CDR1 SGHKS and CDR2 YYEKEE come from the germline V gene (reference sequence).

This clonotype turned up a few times. This chain uses TRBV2 with TRBJ2-2; TRBD2 might be the D (5 bases). The V gene's germline CDR1 is SNHLY and CDR2 FYNNEI. The CDR3 is 14 residues long. Trimming took 4 bases from V and 2 from J, leaving 8 bases between them. CDR3 nucleotide sequence: TGTGCCAGCAGTGTAGAGGGAAACACCGGGGAGCTGTTTTTT. It encodes CASSVEGNTGELFF. Full variable domain (rest looked up from reference TRBV2 and TRBJ2-2): EPEVTQTPSHQVTQMGQEVILRCVPISNHLYFYWYRQILGQKVEFLVSFYNNEISEKSEIFDDQFSVERPDGSNFTLKIRSTKLEDSAMYFCASSVEGNTGELFFGEGSRLTVL.

In its sample, this clonotype was seen many times. The genes are TRBV12-3 or TRBV12-4 and TRBJ2-5, with no clear D. This CDR3 is 16 amino acids long. V was cut by 3 bases and J by 5 bases, with 19 bases left in between. CDR3 in DNA: TGTGCCAGCAGTTTCAAAGTTACCAACCAAGCGGAGACCCAGTACTTC. Translating gives CASSFKVTNQAETQYF.

A remark on this clonotype: Given the absence of the conserved phenylalanine or tryptophan at the CDR3 end, a read error is likely. The chain employs TRBV18 and TRBJ2-5, with D possibly TRBD2 on 6 matching bases. V shed 2 bases and J shed 4 bases, with 17 bases lying between them. Germline V gene lookup returns CDR1 KGHSH and CDR2 LQKENI. This CDR3 is built from 16 residues. CDR3: CASSPGGLIIGETQYL. The CDR3 coding sequence is TGTGCCAGCTCACCAGGAGGACTAATTATTGGAGAGACCCAGTACCTC.

V and J are TRBV14 and TRBJ1-2; D is unresolved. V lost 1 base, J lost 3 bases, and 3 bases lay in between. The CDR3 spans 12 residues. CDR1 SGHDN and CDR2 FVKESK come from the germline V gene. CDR3 in DNA: TGTGCCAGCAGCCAAGGTTACTATGGCTACACCTTC. This gives the protein CASSQGYYGYTF.

The V gene is TRBV7-9, the J gene TRBJ2-2, with TRBD2 matching 12 bases. Germline assignment: CDR1 SEHNR and CDR2 FQNEAQ (reference sequence). Germline trimming cut 1 base from V and 4 bases from J; bases unmatched to any gene: 13. The CDR3 is 20 residues long. CDR3 amino acids: CASSLVPGLAGGQCTGELFF. The CDR3 DNA reads as TGTGCCAGCAGCTTAGTCCCGGGGCTAGCGGGAGGGCAGTGCACCGGGGAGCTGTTTTTT.

At least ten counts were recorded for this clonotype. V and J are TRBV6-1 and TRBJ1-2; D gene ambiguous. V was pared by 2 bases and J by 2 bases, with 9 bases between. CDR1 and CDR2 (germline): MNHNS, SASEGT. The CDR3 runs 14 residues. CDR3 amino acids: CASSEMARNYGYTF. The CDR3 DNA reads as TGTGCCAGCAGTGAAATGGCACGAAACTATGGCTACACCTTC.

This chain links TRBV14 with TRBJ1-3; 7 bases line up with TRBD1. The CDR3 is 16 amino acids. Germline values: CDR1 SGHDN, CDR2 FVKESK. Germline trimming cut 4 bases from V and 0 bases from J; bases unmatched to any gene: 6. The CDR3 DNA reads TGTGCCAGCAGCCCGGACAGGAACCCCTCTGGAAACACCATATATTTT. Protein sequence: CASSPDRNPSGNTIYF.

The table lists this clonotype with a few counts. The rearrangement joins TRBV6-1 to TRBJ1-2; D gene unclear. The V and J ends lost 1 base and 1 base respectively, with 13 bases between them. This CDR3 is 16 amino acids long. Germline V gene sequence: CDR1 MNHNS, CDR2 SASEGT. The CDR3 reads CASSEVSQRLNYGYTF. The CDR3 DNA follows: TGTGCCAGCAGTGAAGTTAGCCAGCGACTTAACTATGGCTACACCTTC.